Listed below are T cell receptor beta chains from one sample, sequenced in a study of blood T cell repertoires in COVID-19. This table comes from immunoSEQ multiplex PCR, and its TCRdb copy is limited to in-frame clones, with some not included. The data contain about 58,000 clones, about nine tenths of them singletons. Sequencing was done on a sample of peripheral blood. These receptor sequences come from a woman aged 55-69 years with active COVID-19. Each CDR3 is given with its conserved first and last residue. Clone size appears in some rows only: once, few, many, or a class for an expanded clone.

CARETGTRTQYF	TRBJ2-5	12	TRBV30	few
CASSPSGGNTGELFF	TRBJ2-2	15	TRBV19	once
CASSQRDSSTDTQYF	TRBJ2-3	15	TRBV7-8	-
CASSLISASGSTDTQYF	TRBJ2-3	17	TRBV7-6	-
CASSFLTGSIAKTQYF	TRBJ2-5	16	TRBV7-9	-
CASGTGAPYEQYF	TRBJ2-7	13	TRBV5-1	-
CASSLPPLGGSYNEQFF	TRBJ2-1	17	TRBV7-9	-
CASSQDTAKGASNQPQHF	TRBJ1-5	18	TRBV4-1	-
CASSPGTGRETQYF	TRBJ2-5	14	TRBV7-3	-
CAISEPRVDITSWGEQYF	TRBJ2-7	18	TRBV10-3	-
CASKWQASSYEQYF	TRBJ2-7	14	TRBV5-1	-
CASSLARTSGGAIDTQYF	TRBJ2-3	18	TRBV7-8	-
CASSLAQRRSSPLHF	TRBJ1-6	15	TRBV7-2	once
CASGGALNEQFF	TRBJ2-1	12	TRBV9	-
CASSLISNTGELFF	TRBJ2-2	14	TRBV5-4	-
CASSLDPGNYGYTF	TRBJ1-2	14	TRBV5-4	-
CASSLGPRGYNEQFF	TRBJ2-1	15	TRBV7-3	-
CASNQGEQPQHF	TRBJ1-5	12	TRBV6-6	once
CASSSPLTGAETQYF	TRBJ2-5	15	TRBV5-6	once
CAIGQGPSNQPQHF	TRBJ1-5	14	TRBV10-3	-
CASSSTVGGYGYTF	TRBJ1-2	14	TRBV6-5	-
CASRSPGIPTGYTF	TRBJ1-2	14	TRBV19	-
CASKLAGGNQPQHF	TRBJ1-5	14	TRBV27	-
CASSAEGGRQPQHF	TRBJ1-5	14	TRBV9	-
CASSHSGLVAPTGELFF	TRBJ2-2	17	TRBV3-1/TRBV3-2	-
CSARQGGGYGYTF	TRBJ1-2	13	TRBV29-1	-
CASSVGQGATGELFF	TRBJ2-2	15	TRBV9	-
CASRDRDRVSYEQYF	TRBJ2-7	15	TRBV2	-
CSVESPVRSTDTQYF	TRBJ2-3	15	TRBV29-1	-
CASSTLAGGPLRGTQYF	TRBJ2-5	17	TRBV9	-
CASSQDWTGEQFF	TRBJ2-1	13	TRBV4-3	once
CASSFDPSGYNEQFF	TRBJ2-1	15	TRBV5-1	few
CASSQASRGEEKLFF	TRBJ1-4	15	TRBV4-2	-
CASSYTTGSTNEKLFF	TRBJ1-4	16	TRBV6-5	-
CASSPGSTGGKGGYTF	TRBJ1-2	16	TRBV18	-